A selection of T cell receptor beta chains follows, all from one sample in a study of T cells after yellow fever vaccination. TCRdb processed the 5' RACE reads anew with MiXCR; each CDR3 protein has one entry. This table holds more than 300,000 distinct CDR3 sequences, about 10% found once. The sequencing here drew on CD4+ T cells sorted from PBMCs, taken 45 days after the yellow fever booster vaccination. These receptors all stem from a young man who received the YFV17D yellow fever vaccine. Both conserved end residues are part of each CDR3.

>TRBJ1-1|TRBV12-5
CASGYHLGRRPTEAFF
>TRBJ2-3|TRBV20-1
CSARRSAGTDTQYF
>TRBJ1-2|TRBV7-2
CASSLEQRGYTF
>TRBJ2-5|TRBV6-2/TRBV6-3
CASSPGTTETQYF
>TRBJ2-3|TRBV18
CASSLTPGPSTDTQYF
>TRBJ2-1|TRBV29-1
CSVVRTGEYNEQFF
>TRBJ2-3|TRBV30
CAWSFGADTQYF
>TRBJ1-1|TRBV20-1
CSVGGEKAFF
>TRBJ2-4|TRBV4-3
CASSQAQGNIQYF
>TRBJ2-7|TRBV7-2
CASSLESWPSYEQYF
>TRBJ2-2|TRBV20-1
CSARENGRGYTGELFF
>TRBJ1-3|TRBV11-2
CASSTPGRGLGRSGNTIYF
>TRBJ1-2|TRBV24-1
CATSVGTAFGYTF
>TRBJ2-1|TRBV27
CASRSGTSHDNEQFF
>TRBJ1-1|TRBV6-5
CASTAPANTEAFF
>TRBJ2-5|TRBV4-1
CASSPRGLAGGETQYF
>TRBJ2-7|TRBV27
CASSRTATFEQYF
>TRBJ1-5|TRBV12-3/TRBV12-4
CASSFGEGGYQPQHF
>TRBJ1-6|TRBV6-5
CASSSEGSPLHF
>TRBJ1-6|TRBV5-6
CASSLAWGENSPLHF
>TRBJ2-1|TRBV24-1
CATSDLGGAYNEQFF
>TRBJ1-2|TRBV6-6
CASSYSPGQGWGYTF
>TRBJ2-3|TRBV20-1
CSARGTSGADRFSDTQYF
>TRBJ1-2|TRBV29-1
CSVGQDYGYTF